What follows are 11 T cell receptor beta chains derived from one specimen sequenced in a study of cytomegalovirus exposure and HLA in healthy donors. The method was immunoSEQ multiplex PCR; TCRdb's version includes in-frame clones alone and lacks a portion of them. The table shows approximately 280,000 clones, with approximately 90% occurring only once. Input material: PBMCs. The origin of the receptors is a woman between 18 and 30 years old in good health and CMV-seronegative.

The table lists this clone with a few counts. CDR3 sequence (DNA): TGCAGCGTTGGCGGGAGAATAGTCATCGGGTCGCAGTATTTT. It encodes CSVGGRIVIGSQYF. V gene TRBV29-1 combines with J gene TRBJ2-3; 7 bases agree with TRBD2. The CDR3 is 14 residues long. With V trimmed by 4 bases and J by 10 bases, 14 bases remained unmatched. Germline CDR1 reads SQVTM; CDR2 reads ANQGSEA.

A few counts support this clone. The chain links TRBV18 to TRBJ2-2, with D unresolved. This CDR3 comprises 12 residues. V was pared by 4 bases and J by 7 bases, with 7 bases between. The V gene's germline CDR1 is KGHSH and CDR2 LQKENI. CDR3 in amino acids: CASSRENGELFF. Written as DNA, the CDR3 is TGTGCCAGCTCACGAGAAAACGGGGAGCTGTTTTTT. The whole variable domain, remainder taken from reference TRBV18 and TRBJ2-2, is NAGVMQNPRHLVRRRGQEARLRCSPMKGHSHVYWYRQLPEEGLKFMVYLQKENIIDESGMPKERFSAEFPKEGPSILRIQQVVRGDSAAYFCASSRENGELFFGEGSRLTVL.

This clone was recorded only once. The chain employs TRBV5-1 and TRBJ2-7; TRBD2 might be the D (6 bases). This CDR3 region has 15 residues. The V and J ends lost 3 bases and 7 bases respectively, with 20 bases between them. Germline CDR1 reads SGHRS; CDR2 reads YFSETQ. The CDR3 nucleotides read TGCGCCAGCAGCTCTAGCGCCCCATCTGCGCGGGAGCAGTACTTC. Amino acids: CASSSSAPSAREQYF.

The J gene is TRBJ2-1, the V gene TRBV2; D is possibly TRBD2 (6 bases). CDR3 length: 14 residues. Trimming took off 6 bases at V and 4 bases at J, with 13 bases between the two ends. In germline, CDR1 is SNHLY, CDR2 FYNNEI. The CDR3 DNA reads as TGTGCCAGCAGCGGGAGAGAGTCTTACAATGAGCAGTTCTTC. Amino acid sequence: CASSGRESYNEQFF.

The V gene is TRBV28, the J gene TRBJ2-7; TRBD2 matches 8 bases. Trimming took 3 bases from V and 3 from J; bases not matched to a gene: 1. Germline V lookup: CDR1 MDHEN, CDR2 SYDVKM. The CDR3 loop spans 13 amino acids. This CDR3 reads CASSLTSDYEQYF. In DNA, the CDR3 is TGTGCCAGCAGTTTGACTAGCGACTACGAGCAGTACTTC.

This chain uses TRBV15 with TRBJ2-7; D unclear. Between the trimmed V and J ends, which lost 4 bases and 7 bases, there was a span of 20 bases. CDR1 LNHNV and CDR2 YYDKDF come from the germline V gene (reference sequence). The CDR3 is 15 residues long. The CDR3 loop reads CATSNMERVFREQYF. The DNA for the CDR3 is TGTGCCACCAGCAACATGGAACGGGTGTTTCGAGAGCAGTACTTC.

The chain joins TRBV18 to TRBJ2-1, with 9 bases fitting TRBD2. The germline CDR1 and CDR2 sequences are KGHSH and LQKENI. This CDR3 spans 13 amino acids. With V trimmed by 10 bases and J by 5 bases, 6 bases remained unmatched. This CDR3 reads CATLAGLNNEQFF. The CDR3 region has the DNA TGTGCCACCCTAGCGGGATTAAACAATGAGCAGTTCTTC.

The rearrangement uses TRBV28 and TRBJ2-2; 8 bases align to TRBD1. CDR3 size: 17 residues. CDR1 is MDHEN and CDR2 is SYDVKM in the germline V gene. V lost 6 bases, J lost 2 bases, and 11 bases stayed unmatched. CDR3 bases: TGTGCCAGCAGCCTTAGCCGGACAGGGTTAAACACCGGGGAGCTGTTTTTT. Protein product: CASSLSRTGLNTGELFF. The full variable domain, completed using reference TRBV28 and TRBJ2-2, is DVKVTQSSRYLVKRTGEKVFLECVQDMDHENMFWYRQDPGLGLRLIYFSYDVKMKEKGDIPEGYSVSREKKERFSLILESASTNQTSMYLCASSLSRTGLNTGELFFGEGSRLTVL.

About this clone: Germline and junction disagree at one end, which may indicate a read error. The chain carries TRBV19 and TRBJ1-5; possibly TRBD1 for D (5 bases). Germline V gene lookup returns CDR1 LNHDA and CDR2 SQIVND (reference sequence). The CDR3 runs 15 residues. CDR3 DNA sequence: TGTGCCAGTAGTGCTGAACCGGCCCCAGGGTCGAGTCAGGATTTT. Its protein is CASSAEPAPGSSQDF.

The chain employs TRBV28 and TRBJ2-7; D is unclear. Per germline, CDR1 MDHEN and CDR2 SYDVKM. The V end lost 4 bases, the J end lost 0 bases, and 16 bases lay between the germline ends. The CDR3 is 16 residues long. The chain's CDR3 is CASSSPLFPSSYEQYF. As DNA, the CDR3 is TGTGCCAGCAGTTCACCGCTTTTCCCGAGCTCCTACGAGCAGTACTTC.

The chain uses TRBV5-4 and TRBJ2-5; D unresolved. CDR3 length equals 12 residues. V gave up 4 bases and J gave up 0 bases, with 4 bases separating them. The germline CDR1 and CDR2 sequences are SGHNT and YYREEE (reference sequence). This CDR3 is CASSRDQETQYF. DNA for the CDR3: TGTGCCAGCAGCCGGGACCAAGAGACCCAGTACTTC.